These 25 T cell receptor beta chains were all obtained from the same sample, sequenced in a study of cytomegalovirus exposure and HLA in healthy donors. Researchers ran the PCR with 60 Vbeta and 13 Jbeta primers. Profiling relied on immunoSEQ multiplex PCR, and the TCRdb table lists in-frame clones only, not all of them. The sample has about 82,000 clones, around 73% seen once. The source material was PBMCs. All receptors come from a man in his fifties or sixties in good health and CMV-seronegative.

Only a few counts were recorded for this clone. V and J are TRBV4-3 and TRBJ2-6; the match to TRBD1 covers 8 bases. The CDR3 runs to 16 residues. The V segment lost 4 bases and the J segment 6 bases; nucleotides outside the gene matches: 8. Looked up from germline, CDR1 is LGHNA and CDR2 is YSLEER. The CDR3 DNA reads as TGCGCCAGCAGCCCACATAGACAGGGGTCGGCCAACGTCCTGACTTTC. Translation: CASSPHRQGSANVLTF.

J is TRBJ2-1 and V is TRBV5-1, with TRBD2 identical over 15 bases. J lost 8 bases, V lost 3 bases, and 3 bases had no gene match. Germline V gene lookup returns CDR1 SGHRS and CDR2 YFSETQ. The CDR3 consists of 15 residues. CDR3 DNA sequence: TGCGCCAGCAGCTCAGGACTAGCGGGGGGGGATGAGCAGTTCTTC. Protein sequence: CASSSGLAGGDEQFF.

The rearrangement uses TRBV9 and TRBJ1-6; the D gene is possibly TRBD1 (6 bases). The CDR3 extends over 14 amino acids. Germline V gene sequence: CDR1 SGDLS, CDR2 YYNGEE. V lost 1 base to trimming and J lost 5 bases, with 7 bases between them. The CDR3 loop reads CASSVKGDNSPLHF. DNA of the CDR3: TGTGCCAGCAGCGTAAAGGGGGATAATTCACCCCTCCACTTT.

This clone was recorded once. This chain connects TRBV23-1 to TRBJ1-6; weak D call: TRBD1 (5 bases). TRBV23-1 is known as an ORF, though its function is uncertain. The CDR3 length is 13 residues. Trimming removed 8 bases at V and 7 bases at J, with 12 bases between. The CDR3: CASQDSANSPLHF. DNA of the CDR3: TGCGCCAGCCAAGACAGCGCAAATTCACCCCTCCACTTT.

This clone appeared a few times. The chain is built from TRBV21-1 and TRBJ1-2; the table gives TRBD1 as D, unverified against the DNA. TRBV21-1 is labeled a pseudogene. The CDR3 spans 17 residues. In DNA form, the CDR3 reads TGTGCCAGCAGCGGCCGGGACAGGGCCTTAACGGGCTATGGCTACACCTTC. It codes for CASSGRDRALTGYGYTF.

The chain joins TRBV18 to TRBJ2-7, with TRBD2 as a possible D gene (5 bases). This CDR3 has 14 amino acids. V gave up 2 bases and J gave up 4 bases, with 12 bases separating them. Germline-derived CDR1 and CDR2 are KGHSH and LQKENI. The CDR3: CASSPSSGPYEQYF. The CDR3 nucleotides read TGTGCCAGCTCACCATCCAGCGGACCGTACGAGCAGTACTTC.

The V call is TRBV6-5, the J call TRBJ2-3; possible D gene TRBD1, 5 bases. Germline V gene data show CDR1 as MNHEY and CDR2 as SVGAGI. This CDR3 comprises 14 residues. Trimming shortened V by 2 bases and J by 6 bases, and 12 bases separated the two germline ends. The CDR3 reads CASSYDRRADTQYF. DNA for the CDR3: TGTGCCAGCAGTTACGATCGCAGGGCGGATACGCAGTATTTT.

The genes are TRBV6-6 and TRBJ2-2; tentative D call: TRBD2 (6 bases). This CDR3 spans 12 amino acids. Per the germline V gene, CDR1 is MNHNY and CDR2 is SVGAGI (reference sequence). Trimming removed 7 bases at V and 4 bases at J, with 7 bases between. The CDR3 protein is CASKTSTGELFF. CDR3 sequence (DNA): TGTGCCAGCAAGACTAGCACCGGGGAGCTGTTTTTT.

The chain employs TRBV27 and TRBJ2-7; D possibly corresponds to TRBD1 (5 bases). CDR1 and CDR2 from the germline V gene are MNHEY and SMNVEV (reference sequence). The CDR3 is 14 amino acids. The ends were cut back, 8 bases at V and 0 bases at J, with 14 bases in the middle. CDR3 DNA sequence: TGTGCCAGCCGTCGGGCAGGGCGCTCCTACGAGCAGTACTTC. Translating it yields CASRRAGRSYEQYF.

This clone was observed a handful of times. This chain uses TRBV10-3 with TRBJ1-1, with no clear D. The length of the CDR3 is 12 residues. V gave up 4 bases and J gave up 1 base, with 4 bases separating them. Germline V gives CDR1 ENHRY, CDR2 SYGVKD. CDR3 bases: TGTGCCATCAGTGTCCAGAACACTGAAGCTTTCTTT. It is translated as CAISVQNTEAFF.

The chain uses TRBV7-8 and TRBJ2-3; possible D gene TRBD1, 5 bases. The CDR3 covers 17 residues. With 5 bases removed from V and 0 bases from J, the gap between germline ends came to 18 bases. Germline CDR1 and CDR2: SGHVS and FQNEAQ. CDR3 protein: CASSPPRQGASTDTQYF. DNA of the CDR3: TGTGCCAGCAGCCCGCCAAGGCAGGGTGCTAGCACAGATACGCAGTATTTT. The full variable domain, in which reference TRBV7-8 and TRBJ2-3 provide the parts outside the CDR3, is GAGVSQSPRYKVAKRGQDVALRCDPISGHVSLFWYQQALGQGPEFLTYFQNEAQLDKSGLPSDRFFAERPEGSVSTLKIQRTQQEDSAVYLCASSPPRQGASTDTQYFGPGTRLTVL.

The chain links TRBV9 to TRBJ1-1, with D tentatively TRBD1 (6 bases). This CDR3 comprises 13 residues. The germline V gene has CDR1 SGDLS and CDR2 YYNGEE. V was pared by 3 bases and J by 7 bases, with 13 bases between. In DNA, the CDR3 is TGTGCCAGCAGCGCCGGGGGGGGCGTTGAAGCTTTCTTT. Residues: CASSAGGGVEAFF.

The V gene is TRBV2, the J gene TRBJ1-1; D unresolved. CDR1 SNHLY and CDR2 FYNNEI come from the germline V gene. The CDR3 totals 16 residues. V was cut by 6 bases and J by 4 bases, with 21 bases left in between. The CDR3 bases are TGTGCCAGCAGGGGAGGCGGGGTTGTTGTGGGCACTGAAGCTTTCTTT. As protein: CASRGGGVVVGTEAFF.

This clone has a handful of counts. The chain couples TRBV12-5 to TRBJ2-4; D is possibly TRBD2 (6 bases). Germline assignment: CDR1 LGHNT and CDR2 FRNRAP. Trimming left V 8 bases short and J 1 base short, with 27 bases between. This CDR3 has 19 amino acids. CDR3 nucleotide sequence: TGTGCTAGTTCCGCGATGATTAGCGGCACCACCCTGGCCAAAAACATTCAGTACTTC. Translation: CASSAMISGTTLAKNIQYF.

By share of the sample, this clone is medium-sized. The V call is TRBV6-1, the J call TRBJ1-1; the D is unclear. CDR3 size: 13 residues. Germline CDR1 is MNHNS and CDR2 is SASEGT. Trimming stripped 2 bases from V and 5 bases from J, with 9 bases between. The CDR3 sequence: CASSEQVTTEAFF. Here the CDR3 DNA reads TGTGCCAGCAGTGAACAGGTGACGACTGAAGCTTTCTTT.

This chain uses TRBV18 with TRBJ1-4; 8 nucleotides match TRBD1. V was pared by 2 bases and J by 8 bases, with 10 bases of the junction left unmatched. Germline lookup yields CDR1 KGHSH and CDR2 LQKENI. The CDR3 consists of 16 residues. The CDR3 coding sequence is TGTGCCAGCTCACCATCCAGGGGACAGGTGGAAGAAAAACTGTTTTTT. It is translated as CASSPSRGQVEEKLFF.

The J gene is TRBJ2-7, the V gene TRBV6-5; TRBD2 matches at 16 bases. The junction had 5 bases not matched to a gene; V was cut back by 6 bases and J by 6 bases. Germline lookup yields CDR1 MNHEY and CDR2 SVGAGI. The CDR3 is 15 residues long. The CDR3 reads CASSGGLAGGREQYF. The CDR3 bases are TGTGCCAGCAGCGGGGGACTAGCGGGGGGGCGCGAGCAGTACTTC.

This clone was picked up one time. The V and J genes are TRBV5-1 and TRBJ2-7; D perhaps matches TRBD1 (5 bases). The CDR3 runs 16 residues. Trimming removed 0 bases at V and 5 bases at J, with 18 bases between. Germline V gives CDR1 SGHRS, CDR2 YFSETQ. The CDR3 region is CASSLGSSQGRNEQYF. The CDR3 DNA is TGCGCCAGCAGCTTGGGATCGTCGCAGGGTCGCAACGAGCAGTACTTC.

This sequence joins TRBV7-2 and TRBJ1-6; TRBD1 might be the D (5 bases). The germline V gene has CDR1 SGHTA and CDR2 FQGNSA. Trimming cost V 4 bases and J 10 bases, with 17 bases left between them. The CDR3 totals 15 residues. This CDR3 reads CASSSKGSQVSPLHF. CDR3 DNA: TGTGCCAGCAGCTCAAAGGGGTCCCAGGTGTCACCCCTCCACTTT.

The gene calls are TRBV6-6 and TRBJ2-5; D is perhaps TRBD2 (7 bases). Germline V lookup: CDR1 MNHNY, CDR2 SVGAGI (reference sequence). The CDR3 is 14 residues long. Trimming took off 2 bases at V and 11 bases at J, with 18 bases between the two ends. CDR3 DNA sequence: TGTGCCAGCAGTTACGATGCAGGGGCGGGGGAGCAGTACTTC. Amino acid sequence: CASSYDAGAGEQYF.

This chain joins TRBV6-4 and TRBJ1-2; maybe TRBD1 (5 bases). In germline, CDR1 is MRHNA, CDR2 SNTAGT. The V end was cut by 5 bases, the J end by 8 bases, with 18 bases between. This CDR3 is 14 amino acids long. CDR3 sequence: CASSPGGGAPGYTF. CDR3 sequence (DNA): TGTGCCAGCAGTCCCGGGGGGGGTGCCCCAGGCTACACCTTC.

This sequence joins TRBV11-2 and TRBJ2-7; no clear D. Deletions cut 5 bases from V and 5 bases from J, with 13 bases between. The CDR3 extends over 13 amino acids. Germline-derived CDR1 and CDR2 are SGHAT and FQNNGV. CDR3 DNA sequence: TGTGCCAGCAGCATCAGGATCGACCACGAGCAGTACTTC. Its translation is CASSIRIDHEQYF.

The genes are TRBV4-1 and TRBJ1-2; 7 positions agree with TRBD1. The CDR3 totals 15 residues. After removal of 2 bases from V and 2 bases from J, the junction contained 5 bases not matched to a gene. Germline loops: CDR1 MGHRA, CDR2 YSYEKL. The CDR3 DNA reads TGCGCCAGCAGCCAACAGGGGGGAATAAACTATGGCTACACCTTC. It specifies CASSQQGGINYGYTF.

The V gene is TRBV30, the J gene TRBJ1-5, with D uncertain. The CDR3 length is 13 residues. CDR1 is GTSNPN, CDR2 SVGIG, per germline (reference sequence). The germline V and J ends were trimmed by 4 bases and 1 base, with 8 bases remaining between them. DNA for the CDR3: TGTGCCTGGAACCGGGGAAGCAATCAGCCCCAGCATTTT. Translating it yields CAWNRGSNQPQHF.

In nucleotides, the CDR3 is TGTGCCAGCACTCGGGGGAGGGCGGGGAGTGATAGCACAGATACGCAGTATTTT. Amino acids: CASTRGRAGSDSTDTQYF. V is TRBV27 and J is TRBJ2-3; 7 bases are a match to TRBD2. There are 18 residues in the CDR3. J lost 0 bases, V lost 7 bases, and 16 bases had no gene match. In germline, CDR1 is MNHEY, CDR2 SMNVEV (reference sequence).